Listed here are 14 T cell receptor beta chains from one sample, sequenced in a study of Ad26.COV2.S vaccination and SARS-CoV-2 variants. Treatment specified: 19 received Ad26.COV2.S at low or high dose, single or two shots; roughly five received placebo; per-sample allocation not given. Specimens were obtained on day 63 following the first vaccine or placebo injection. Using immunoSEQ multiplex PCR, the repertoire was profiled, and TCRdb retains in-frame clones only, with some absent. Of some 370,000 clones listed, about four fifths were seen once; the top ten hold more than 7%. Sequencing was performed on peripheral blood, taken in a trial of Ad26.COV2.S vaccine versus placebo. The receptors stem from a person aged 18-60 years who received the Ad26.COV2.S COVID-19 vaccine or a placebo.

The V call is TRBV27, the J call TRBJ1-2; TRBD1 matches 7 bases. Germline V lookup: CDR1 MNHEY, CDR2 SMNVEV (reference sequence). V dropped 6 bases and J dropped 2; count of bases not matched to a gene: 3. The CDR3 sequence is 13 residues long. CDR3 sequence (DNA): TGTGCCAGCAGCGAGACAGGGAACTATGGCTACACCTTC. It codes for CASSETGNYGYTF.

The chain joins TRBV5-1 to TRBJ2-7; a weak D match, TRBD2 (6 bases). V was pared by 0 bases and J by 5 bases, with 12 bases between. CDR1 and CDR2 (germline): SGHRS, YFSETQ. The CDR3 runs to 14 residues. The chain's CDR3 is CASSLDGSGHEQYF. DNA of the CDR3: TGCGCCAGCAGCTTGGACGGGAGTGGGCACGAGCAGTACTTC.

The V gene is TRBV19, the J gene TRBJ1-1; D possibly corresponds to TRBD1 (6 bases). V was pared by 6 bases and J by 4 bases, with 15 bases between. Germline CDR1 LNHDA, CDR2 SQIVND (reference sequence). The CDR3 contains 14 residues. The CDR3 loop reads CASRRDSGVTEAFF. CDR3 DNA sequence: TGTGCCAGTAGACGGGATTCAGGGGTCACTGAAGCTTTCTTT.

In DNA form, the CDR3 reads TGCAGCGTCAACAGGGGACAAGAGACCCAGTACTTC. Amino acids: CSVNRGQETQYF. The V gene is TRBV29-1, the J gene TRBJ2-5; the match to TRBD1 covers 7 bases. The V segment lost 6 bases and the J segment 2 bases; nucleotides outside the gene matches: 3. The CDR3 runs 12 residues. Germline CDR1 and CDR2: SQVTM and ANQGSEA. The variable domain in full, with the rest retrieved from reference TRBV29-1 and TRBJ2-5, is SAVISQKPSRDICQRGTSLTIQCQVDSQVTMMFWYRQQPGQSLTLIATANQGSEATYESGFVIDKFPISRPNLTFSTLTVSNMSPEDSSIYLCSVNRGQETQYFGPGTRLLVL.

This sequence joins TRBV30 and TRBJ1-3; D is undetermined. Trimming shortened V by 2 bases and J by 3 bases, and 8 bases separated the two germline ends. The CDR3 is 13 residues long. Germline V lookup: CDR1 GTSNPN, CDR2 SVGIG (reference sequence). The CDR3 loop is CAWSFHGGNTIYF. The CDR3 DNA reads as TGTGCCTGGAGTTTCCACGGTGGAAACACCATATATTTT.

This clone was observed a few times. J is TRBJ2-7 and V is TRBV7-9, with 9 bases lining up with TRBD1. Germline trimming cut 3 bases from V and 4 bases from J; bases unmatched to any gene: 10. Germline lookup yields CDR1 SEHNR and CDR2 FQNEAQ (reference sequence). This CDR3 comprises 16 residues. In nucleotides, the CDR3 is TGTGCCAGCAGCTTGCCCCCGGACAGGGGCAATTACGAGCAGTACTTC. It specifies CASSLPPDRGNYEQYF.

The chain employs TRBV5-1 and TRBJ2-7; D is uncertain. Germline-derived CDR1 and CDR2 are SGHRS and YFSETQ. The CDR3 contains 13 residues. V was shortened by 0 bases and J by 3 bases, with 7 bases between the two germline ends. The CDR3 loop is CASSLVDRYEQYF. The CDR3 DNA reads TGCGCCAGCAGCTTGGTGGACCGCTACGAGCAGTACTTC.

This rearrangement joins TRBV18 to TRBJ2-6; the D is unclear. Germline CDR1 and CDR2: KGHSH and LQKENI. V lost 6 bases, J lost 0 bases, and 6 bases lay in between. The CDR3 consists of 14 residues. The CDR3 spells CASSYSSGANVLTF. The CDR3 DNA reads TGTGCCAGCTCTTACTCCTCTGGGGCCAACGTCCTGACTTTC.

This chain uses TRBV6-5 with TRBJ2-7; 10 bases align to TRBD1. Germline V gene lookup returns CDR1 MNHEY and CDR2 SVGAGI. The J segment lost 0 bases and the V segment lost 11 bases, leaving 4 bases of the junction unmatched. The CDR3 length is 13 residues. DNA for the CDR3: TGTGCCGTCTGGACAGGGGGCTCCTACGAGCAGTACTTC. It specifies CAVWTGGSYEQYF.

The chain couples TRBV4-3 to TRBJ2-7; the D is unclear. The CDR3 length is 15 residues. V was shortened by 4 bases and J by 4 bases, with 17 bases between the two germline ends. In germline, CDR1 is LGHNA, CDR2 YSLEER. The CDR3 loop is CASSPFRSRLYEQYF. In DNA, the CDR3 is TGCGCCAGCAGCCCGTTTAGGTCCCGTTTGTACGAGCAGTACTTC.

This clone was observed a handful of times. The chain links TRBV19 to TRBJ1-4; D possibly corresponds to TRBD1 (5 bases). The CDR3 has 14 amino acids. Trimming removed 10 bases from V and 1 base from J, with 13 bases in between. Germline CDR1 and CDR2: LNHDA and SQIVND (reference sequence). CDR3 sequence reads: CATRGAGTNEKLFF. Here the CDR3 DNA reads TGTGCCACCCGAGGGGCAGGAACTAATGAAAAACTGTTTTTT.

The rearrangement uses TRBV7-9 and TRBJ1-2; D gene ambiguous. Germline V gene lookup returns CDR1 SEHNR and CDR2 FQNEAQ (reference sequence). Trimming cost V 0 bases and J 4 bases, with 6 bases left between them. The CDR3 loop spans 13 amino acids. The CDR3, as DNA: TGTGCCAGCAGCTTAGCGGTCTCCTATGGCTACACCTTC. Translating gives CASSLAVSYGYTF.

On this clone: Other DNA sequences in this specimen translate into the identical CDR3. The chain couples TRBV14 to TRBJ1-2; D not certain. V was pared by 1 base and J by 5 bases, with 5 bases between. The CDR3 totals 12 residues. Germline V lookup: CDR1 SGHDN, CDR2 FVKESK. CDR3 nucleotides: TGTGCCAGCAGCCAAGGGCGGTATGGCTACACCTTC. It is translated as CASSQGRYGYTF. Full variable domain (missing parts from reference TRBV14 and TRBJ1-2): EAGVTQFPSHSVIEKGQTVTLRCDPISGHDNLYWYRRVMGKEIKFLLHFVKESKQDESGMPNNRFLAERTGGTYSTLKVQPAELEDSGVYFCASSQGRYGYTFGSGTRLTVV.

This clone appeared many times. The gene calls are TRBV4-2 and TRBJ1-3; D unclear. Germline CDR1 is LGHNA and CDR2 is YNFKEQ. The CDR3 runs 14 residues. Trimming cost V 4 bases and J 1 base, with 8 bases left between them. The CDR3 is CASSLAASGNTIYF. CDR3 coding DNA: TGTGCCAGCAGCCTGGCTGCTTCTGGAAACACCATATATTTT.